This TCR beta chain was sequenced for a study of OX40 agonist ivuxolimab in advanced cancers. Study context: Every 2 weeks, patients received ivuxolimab intravenously, dosed at 0.01 to 10 mg/kg. Study results and limitations: At 0.1 to 3.0 mg/kg, clonal expansion of CD4+ and CD8+ blood T cells had occurred by week 6.

Points on this clone: As yet, its antigen is unknown.

Assay: immunoSEQ multiplex PCR; the TCRdb copy retains only in-frame clones and omits some. The sample carries 60,000 to 75,000 clones, 87% recorded once. The receptor's source is an adult with an advanced solid tumor such as melanoma, head and neck, liver or kidney cancer. The source was CD4+ or CD8+ T cells sorted from blood, collected in a trial of the OX40 agonist ivuxolimab.

CDR3 protein: CASSASGEKLFF. CDR3 DNA: TGTGCCAGCAGCGCTTCGGGTGAAAAACTGTTTTTT. The rearrangement joins TRBV9 to TRBJ1-4, with unresolved D. The CDR3 spans 12 residues. V was clipped by 3 bases and J by 7 bases, with 7 bases between them. In germline, CDR1 is SGDLS, CDR2 YYNGEE.